This record concerns one T cell receptor (beta chain) sequence. Its antigen remains unidentified. This entry belongs to a study of CD8+CD57+ T cells in acquired aplastic anemia. About the research overall: Each DNA sample taken from sorted CD4+ and CD8+ cells came to around 3.4 ug on average. Roughly 9.9 million reads, on average, were obtained for CD4+ cells from healthy donors. Study-level results: Sharing between patients and controls was observed for around 27 CD8+ CDR3 sequences.

TCR beta VDJ and CDR3 profiles were obtained from a genomic DNA template. TCRdb reprocessed the reads with MiXCR, giving one entry per CDR3 protein. Of 150,000 to 200,000 distinct CDR3 sequences in the sample, around 45% were seen once. Germline V CDR1 and CDR2: DFQATT, SNEGSKA (reference sequence). The CDR3 loop spans 13 amino acids. V lost 4 bases, J lost 5 bases, and 7 bases stayed unmatched. This sequence joins TRBV20-1 and TRBJ2-5; the match to TRBD1 covers 7 bases. The receptor comes from a human donor in good health. The specimen was sorted CD4+, CD8+, or CD8+CD57+ T cells (not recorded which) from PBMCs. CDR3 in amino acids: CSATDRVEETQYF. The CDR3, as DNA: TGCAGTGCTACTGACAGGGTTGAGGAGACCCAGTACTTC.